This TCR beta chain was obtained from a study of Ad26.COV2.S vaccination and SARS-CoV-2 variants. Study-wide context: The authors gave Ad26.COV2.S intramuscularly, either once or twice 56 days apart.

For this clone: Its antigen is as yet unknown.

Study findings and constraints: Researchers reported similar non-spike TCR breadth in vaccine and placebo recipients. Vaccine recipients had higher spike-specific TCR breadth than placebo recipients.

The CDR3 sequence is 19 residues long. Germline trimming cut 6 bases from V and 4 bases from J; bases unmatched to any gene: 12. The V gene's germline CDR1 is LNHDA and CDR2 SQIVND (reference sequence). Repertoires were generated with immunoSEQ multiplex PCR, while TCRdb's copy carries only in-frame clones and drops some. This repertoire shows hundreds of thousands of clones, roughly 89% found once; its top ten account for approximately 2.5%. Regarding treatment: around 19 received Ad26.COV2.S at low or high dose, single or two shots; about five received placebo; per-sample allocation not given. Samples analyzed were those drawn on day 63 after the first vaccine or placebo injection.

The V and J genes are TRBV19 and TRBJ2-2; 15 positions match TRBD2. Sequencing used peripheral blood, obtained in a trial of Ad26.COV2.S vaccine versus placebo. The TCR originated in a person aged 18-65 years who received the Ad26.COV2.S COVID-19 vaccine or a placebo. The CDR3: CASSNLGLAGGSGTGELFF. CDR3 DNA: TGTGCCAGTAGCAACCTGGGACTAGCGGGGGGAAGTGGCACCGGGGAGCTGTTTTTT.